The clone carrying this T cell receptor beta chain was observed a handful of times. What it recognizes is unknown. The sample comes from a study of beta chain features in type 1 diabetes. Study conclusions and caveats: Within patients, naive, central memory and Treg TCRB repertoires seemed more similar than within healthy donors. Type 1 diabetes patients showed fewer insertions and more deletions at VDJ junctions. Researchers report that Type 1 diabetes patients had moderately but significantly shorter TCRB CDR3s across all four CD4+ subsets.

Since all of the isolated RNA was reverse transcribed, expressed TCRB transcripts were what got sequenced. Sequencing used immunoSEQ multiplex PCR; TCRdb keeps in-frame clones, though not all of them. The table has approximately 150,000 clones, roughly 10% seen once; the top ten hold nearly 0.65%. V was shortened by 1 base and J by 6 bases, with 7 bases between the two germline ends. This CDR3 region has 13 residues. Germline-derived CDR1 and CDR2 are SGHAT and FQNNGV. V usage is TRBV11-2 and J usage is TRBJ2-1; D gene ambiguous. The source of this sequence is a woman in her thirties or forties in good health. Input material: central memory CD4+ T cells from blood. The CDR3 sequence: CASSLATSNEQFF. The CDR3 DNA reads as TGTGCCAGCAGCTTAGCGACAAGCAATGAGCAGTTCTTC. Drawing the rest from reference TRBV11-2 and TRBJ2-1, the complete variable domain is EAGVAQSPRYKIIEKRQSVAFWCNPISGHATLYWYQQILGQGPKLLIQFQNNGVVDDSQLPKDRFSAERLKGVDSTLKIQPAKLEDSAVYLCASSLATSNEQFFGPGTRLTVL.